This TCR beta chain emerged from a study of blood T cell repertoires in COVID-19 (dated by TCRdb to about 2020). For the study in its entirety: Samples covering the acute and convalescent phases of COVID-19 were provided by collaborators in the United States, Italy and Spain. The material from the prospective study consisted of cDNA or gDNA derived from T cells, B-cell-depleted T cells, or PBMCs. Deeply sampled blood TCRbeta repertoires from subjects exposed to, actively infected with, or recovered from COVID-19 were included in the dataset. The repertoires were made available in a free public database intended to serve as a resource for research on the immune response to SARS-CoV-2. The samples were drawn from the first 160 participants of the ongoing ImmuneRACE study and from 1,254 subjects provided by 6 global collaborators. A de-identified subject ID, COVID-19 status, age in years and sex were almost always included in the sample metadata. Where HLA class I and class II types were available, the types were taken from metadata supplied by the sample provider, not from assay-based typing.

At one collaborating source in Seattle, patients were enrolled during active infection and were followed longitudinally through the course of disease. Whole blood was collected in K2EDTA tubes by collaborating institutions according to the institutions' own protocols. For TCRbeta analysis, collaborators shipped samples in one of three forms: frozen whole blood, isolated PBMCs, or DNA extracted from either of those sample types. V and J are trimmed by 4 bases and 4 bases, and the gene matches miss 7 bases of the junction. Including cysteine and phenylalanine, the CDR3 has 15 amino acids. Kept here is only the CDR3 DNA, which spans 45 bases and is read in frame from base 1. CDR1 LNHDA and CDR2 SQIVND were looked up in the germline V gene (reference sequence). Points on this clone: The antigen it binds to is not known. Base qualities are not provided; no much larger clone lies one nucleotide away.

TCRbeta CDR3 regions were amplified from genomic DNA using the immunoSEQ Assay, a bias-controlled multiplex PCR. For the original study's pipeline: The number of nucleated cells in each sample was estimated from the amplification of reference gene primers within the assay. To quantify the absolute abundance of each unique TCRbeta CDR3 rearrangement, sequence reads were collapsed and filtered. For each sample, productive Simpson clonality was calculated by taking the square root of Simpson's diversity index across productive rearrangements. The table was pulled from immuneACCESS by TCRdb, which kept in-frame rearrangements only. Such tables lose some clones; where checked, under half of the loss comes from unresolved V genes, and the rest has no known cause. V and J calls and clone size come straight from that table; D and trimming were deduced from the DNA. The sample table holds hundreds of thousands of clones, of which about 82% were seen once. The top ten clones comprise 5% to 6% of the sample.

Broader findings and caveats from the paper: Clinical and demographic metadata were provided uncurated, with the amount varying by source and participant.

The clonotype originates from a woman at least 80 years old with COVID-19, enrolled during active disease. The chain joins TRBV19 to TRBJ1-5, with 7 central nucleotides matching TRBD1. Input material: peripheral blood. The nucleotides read TGTGCCAGTAGTACCACAGGGGTAGGGAATCAGCCCCAGCATTTT. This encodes CASSTTGVGNQPQHF.